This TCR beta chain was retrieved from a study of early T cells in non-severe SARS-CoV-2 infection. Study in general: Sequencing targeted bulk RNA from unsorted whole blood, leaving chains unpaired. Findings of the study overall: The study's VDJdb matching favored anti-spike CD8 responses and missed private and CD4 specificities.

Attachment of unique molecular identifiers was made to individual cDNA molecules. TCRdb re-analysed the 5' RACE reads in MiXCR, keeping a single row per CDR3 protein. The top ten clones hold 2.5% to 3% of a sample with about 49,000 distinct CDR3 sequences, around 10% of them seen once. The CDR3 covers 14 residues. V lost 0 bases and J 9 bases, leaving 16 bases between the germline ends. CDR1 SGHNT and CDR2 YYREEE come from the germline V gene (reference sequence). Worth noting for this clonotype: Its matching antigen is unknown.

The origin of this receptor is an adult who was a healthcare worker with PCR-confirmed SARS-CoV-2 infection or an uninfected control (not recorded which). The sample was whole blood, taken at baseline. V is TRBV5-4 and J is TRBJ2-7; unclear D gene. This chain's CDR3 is CASSLVVGATRQYF. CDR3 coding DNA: TGTGCCAGCAGCTTGGTTGTCGGAGCTACGAGGCAGTACTTC.